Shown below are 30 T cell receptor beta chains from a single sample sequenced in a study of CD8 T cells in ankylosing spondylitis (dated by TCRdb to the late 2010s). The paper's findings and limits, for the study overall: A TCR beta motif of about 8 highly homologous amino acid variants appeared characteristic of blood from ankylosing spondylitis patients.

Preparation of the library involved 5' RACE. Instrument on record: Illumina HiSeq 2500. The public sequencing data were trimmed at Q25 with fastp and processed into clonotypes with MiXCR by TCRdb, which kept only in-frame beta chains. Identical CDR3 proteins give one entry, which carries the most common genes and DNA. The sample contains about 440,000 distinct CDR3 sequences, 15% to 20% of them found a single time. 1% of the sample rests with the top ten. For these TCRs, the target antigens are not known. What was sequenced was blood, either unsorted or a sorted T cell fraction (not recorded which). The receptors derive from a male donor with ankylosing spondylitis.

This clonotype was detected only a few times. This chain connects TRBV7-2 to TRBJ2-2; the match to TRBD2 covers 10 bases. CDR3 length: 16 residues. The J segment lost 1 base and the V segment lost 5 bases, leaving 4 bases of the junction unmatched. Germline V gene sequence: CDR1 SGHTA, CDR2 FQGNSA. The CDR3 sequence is CASSRIAGGNTGELFF. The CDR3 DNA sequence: TGTGCCAGCAGCCGAATAGCGGGAGGGAACACCGGGGAGCTGTTTTTT.

The CDR3 loop is CASSKGSGYTDTQYF. As DNA, the CDR3 is TGCGCCAGCAGCAAGGGAAGCGGCTACACAGATACGCAGTATTTT. The chain combines TRBV5-1 with TRBJ2-3; the D gene is possibly TRBD2 (5 bases). CDR1 is SGHRS, CDR2 YFSETQ, per germline. The V end lost 4 bases, the J end lost 2 bases, and 14 bases lay between the germline ends. This CDR3 has 15 residues.

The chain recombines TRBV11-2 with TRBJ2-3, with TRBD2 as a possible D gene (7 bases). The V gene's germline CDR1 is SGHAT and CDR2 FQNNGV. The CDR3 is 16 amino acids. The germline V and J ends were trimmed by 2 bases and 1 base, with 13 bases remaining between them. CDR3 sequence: CASSLNRAGGTDTQYF. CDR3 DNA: TGTGCCAGCAGCTTAAACAGGGCGGGGGGCACAGATACGCAGTATTTT.

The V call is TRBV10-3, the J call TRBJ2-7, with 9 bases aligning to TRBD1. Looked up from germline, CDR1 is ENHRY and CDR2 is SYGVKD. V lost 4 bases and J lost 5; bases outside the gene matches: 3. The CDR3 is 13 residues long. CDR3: CAISGTGDHEQYF. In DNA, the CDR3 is TGTGCCATCAGTGGGACAGGGGACCACGAGCAGTACTTC.

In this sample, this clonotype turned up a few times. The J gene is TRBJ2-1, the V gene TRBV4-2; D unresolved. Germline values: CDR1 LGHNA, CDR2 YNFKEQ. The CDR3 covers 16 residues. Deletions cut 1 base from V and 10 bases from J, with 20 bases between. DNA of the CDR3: TGTGCCAGCAGCCAAGTGTCCGCGGCTCCCTCGGAGGAGCAGTTCTTC. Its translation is CASSQVSAAPSEEQFF.

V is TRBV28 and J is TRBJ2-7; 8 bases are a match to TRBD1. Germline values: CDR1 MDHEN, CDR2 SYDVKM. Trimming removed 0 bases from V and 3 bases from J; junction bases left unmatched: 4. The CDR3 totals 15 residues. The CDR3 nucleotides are TGTGCCAGCAGTTTATGGGCAGGGGGCATCTACGAGCAGTACTTC. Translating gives CASSLWAGGIYEQYF.

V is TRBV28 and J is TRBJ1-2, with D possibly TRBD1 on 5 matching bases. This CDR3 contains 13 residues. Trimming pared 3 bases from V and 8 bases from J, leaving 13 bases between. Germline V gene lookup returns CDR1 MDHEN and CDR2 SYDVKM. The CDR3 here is CASSFRGAGGYTF. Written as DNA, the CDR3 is TGTGCCAGCAGTTTCAGAGGGGCCGGGGGCTACACCTTC.

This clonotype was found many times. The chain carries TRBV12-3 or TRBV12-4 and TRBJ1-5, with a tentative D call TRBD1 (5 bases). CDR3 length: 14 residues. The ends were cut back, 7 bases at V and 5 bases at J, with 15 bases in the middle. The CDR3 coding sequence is TGTGCCAGCAACCATTTGGGGACGGATCAGCCCCAGCATTTT. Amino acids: CASNHLGTDQPQHF.

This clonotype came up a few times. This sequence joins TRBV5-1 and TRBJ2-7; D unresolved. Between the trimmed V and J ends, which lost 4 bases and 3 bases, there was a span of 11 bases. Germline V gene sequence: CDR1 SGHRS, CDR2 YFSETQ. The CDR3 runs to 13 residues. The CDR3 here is CASSPSGYYEQYF. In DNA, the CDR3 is TGCGCCAGCAGCCCATCCGGTTACTACGAGCAGTACTTC.

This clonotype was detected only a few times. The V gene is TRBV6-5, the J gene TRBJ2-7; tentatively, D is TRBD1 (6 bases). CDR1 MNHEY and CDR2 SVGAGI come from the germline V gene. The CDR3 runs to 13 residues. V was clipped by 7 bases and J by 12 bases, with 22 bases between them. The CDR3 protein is CASNLDTTGIPYF. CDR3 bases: TGTGCCAGCAATTTGGACACAACAGGGATTCCGTACTTC.

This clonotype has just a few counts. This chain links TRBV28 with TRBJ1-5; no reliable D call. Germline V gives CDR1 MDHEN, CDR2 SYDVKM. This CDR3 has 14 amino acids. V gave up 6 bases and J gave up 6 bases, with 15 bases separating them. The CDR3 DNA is TGTGCCAGCAGCCGAGGCCGGGAAAGTCAGCCCCAGCATTTT. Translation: CASSRGRESQPQHF.

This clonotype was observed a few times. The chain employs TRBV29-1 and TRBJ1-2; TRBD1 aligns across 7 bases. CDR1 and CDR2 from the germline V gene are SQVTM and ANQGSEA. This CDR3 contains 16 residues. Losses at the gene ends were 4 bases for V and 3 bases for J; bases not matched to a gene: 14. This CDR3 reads CSVGVTGAKIDYGYTF. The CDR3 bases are TGCAGCGTTGGTGTAACAGGGGCAAAGATCGACTATGGCTACACCTTC.

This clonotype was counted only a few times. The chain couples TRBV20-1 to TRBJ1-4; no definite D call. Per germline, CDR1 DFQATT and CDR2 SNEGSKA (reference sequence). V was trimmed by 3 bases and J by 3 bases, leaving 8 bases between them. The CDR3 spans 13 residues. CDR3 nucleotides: TGCAGTGCTAGGTTGCAGGCTAATGAAAAACTGTTTTTT. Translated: CSARLQANEKLFF.

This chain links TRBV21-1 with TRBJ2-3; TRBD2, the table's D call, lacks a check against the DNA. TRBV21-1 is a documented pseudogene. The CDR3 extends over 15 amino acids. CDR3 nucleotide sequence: TGTGCCAGCTCCAGACTAGCTAGTAGTGTAGATACGCAGTATTTT. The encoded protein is CASSRLASSVDTQYF.

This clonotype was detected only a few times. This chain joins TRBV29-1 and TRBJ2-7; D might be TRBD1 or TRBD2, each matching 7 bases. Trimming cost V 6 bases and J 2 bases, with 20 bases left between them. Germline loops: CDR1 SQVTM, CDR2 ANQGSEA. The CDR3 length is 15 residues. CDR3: CSVERGEGAPYEQYF. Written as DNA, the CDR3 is TGCAGCGTGGAAAGAGGGGAGGGGGCTCCCTACGAGCAGTACTTC.

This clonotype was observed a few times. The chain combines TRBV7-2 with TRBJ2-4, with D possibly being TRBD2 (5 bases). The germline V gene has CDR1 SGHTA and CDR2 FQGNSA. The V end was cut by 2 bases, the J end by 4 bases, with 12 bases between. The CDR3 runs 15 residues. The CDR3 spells CASSLRLLGKNIQYF. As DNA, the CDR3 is TGTGCCAGCAGCTTAAGACTACTGGGAAAAAACATTCAGTACTTC.

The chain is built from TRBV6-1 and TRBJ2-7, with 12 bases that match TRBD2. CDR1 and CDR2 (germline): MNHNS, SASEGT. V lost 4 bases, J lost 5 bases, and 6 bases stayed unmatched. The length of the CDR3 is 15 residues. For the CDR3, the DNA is TGTGCCAGCAGTGCGACTAGCGGGAGATTCAACGAGCAGTACTTC. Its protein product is CASSATSGRFNEQYF.

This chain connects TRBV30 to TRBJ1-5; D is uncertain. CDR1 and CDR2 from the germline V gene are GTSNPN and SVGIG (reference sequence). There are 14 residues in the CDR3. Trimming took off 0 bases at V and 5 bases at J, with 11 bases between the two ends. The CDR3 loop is CAWSVGSTDQPQHF. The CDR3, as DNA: TGTGCCTGGAGTGTGGGCAGTACGGATCAGCCCCAGCATTTT.

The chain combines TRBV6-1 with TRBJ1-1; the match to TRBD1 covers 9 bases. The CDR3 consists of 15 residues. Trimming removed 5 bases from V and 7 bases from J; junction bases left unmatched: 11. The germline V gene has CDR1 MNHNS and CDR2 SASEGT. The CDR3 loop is CASSKTGGLSFEAFF. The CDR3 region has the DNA TGTGCCAGCAGTAAGACAGGGGGGCTAAGCTTTGAAGCTTTCTTT.

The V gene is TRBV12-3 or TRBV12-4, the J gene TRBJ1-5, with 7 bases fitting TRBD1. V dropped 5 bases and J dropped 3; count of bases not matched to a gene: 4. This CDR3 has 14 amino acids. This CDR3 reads CASSRDSLNQPQHF. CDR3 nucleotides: TGTGCCAGCAGTCGGGACAGCCTCAATCAGCCCCAGCATTTT.

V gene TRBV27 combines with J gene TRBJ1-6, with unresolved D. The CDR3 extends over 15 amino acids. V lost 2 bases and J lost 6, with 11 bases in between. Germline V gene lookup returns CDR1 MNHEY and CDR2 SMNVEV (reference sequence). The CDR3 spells CASSLRAGTNSPLHF. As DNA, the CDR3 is TGTGCCAGCAGTTTAAGGGCAGGAACTAATTCACCCCTCCACTTT.

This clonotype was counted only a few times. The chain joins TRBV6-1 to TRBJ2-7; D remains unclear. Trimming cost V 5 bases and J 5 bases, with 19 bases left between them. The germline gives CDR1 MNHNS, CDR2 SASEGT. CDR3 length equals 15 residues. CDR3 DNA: TGTGCCAGCAGTCTCAAGACTGCTGGTATCCACGAGCAGTACTTC. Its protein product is CASSLKTAGIHEQYF.

CDR3 sequence: CASGLVLGRGHNEQFF. CDR3 sequence (DNA): TGTGCTAGTGGTTTGGTACTTGGCAGGGGGCACAATGAGCAGTTCTTC. The chain has TRBV12-5 and TRBJ2-1; 8 nucleotides line up with TRBD1. The germline gives CDR1 LGHNT, CDR2 FRNRAP. Trimming removed 0 bases from V and 5 bases from J; junction bases left unmatched: 6. The CDR3 sequence is 16 residues long.

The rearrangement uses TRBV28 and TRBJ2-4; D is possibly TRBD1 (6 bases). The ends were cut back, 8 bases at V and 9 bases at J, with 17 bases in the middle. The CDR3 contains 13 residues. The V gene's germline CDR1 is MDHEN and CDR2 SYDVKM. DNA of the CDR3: TGTGCCAGCGTAACGCGAAAAGGGGGCATTCAGTACTTC. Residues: CASVTRKGGIQYF.

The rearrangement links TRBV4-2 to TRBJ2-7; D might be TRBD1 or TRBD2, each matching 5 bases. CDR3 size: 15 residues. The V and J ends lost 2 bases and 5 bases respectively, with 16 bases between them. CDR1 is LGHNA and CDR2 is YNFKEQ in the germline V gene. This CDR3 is CASSQIGTEENEQYF. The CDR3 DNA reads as TGTGCCAGCAGCCAAATCGGGACCGAAGAGAACGAGCAGTACTTC.

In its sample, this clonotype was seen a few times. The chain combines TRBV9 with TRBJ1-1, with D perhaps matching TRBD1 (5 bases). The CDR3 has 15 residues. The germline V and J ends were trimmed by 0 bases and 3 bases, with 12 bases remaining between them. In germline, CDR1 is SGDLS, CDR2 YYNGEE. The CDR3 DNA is TGTGCCAGCAGCGTAGGGGGCAGGATTGACACTGAAGCTTTCTTT. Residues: CASSVGGRIDTEAFF.

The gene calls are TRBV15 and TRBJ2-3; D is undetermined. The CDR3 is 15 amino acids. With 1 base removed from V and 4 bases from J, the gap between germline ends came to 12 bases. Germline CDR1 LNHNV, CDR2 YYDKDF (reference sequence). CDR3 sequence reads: CATSRAYPGADTQYF. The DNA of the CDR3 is TGTGCCACCAGCAGAGCTTATCCTGGCGCAGATACGCAGTATTTT.

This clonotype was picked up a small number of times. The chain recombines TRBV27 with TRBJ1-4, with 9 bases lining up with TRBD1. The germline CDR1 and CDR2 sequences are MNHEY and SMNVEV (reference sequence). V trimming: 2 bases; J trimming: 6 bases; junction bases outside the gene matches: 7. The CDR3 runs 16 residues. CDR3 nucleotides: TGTGCCAGCAGTTTAACTTACAGGGGGCTCGATGAAAAACTGTTTTTT. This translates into CASSLTYRGLDEKLFF.

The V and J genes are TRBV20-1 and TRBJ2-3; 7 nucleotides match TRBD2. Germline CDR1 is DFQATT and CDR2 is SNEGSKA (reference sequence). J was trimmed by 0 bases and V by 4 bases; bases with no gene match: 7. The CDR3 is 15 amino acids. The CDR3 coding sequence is TGCAGTGCTACCCCGGCTAGCGGTAGCACAGATACGCAGTATTTT. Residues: CSATPASGSTDTQYF.

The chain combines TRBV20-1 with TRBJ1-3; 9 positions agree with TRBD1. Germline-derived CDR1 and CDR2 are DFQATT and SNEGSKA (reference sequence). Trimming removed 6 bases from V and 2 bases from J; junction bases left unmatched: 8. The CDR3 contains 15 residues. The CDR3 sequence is CSASRNRGPGNTIYF. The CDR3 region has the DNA TGCAGTGCCTCGCGTAACAGGGGGCCTGGAAACACCATATATTTT.